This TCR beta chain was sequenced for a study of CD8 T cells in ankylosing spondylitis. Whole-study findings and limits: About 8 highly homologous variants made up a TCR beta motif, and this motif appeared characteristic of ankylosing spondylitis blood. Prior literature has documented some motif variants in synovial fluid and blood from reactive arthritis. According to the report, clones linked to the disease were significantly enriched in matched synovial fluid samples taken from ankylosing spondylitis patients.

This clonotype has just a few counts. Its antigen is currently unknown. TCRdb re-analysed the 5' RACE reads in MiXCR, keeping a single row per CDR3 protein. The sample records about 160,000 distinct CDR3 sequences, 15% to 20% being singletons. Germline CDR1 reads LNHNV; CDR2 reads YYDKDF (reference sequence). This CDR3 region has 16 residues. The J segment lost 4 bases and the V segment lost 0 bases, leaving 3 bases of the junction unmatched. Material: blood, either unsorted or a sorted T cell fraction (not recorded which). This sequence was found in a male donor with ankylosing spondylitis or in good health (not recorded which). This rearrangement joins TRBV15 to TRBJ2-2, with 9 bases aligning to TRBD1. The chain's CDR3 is CATSREGQGFTGELFF. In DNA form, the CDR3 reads TGTGCCACCAGCAGAGAGGGACAGGGATTCACCGGGGAGCTGTTTTTT.